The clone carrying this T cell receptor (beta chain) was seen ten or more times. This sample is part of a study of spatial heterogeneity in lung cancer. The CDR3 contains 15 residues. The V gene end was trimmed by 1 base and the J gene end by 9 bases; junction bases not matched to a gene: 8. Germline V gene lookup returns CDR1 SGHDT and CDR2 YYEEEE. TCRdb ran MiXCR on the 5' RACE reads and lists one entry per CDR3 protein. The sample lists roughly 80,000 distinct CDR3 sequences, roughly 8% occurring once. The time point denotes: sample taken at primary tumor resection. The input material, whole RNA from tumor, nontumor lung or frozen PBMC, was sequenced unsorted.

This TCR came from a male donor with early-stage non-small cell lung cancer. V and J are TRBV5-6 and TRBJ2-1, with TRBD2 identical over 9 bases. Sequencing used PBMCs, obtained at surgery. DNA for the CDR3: TGTGCCAGCAGCTTGAGCGGGAGGCCCAATGTTGAGCAGTTCTTC. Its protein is CASSLSGRPNVEQFF.